The clone carrying this TCR beta chain was observed once. What it binds is not known. This entry belongs to a study of T cell responses to AZD1222 COVID-19 vaccine. About the research overall: Pooled together were second doses at about 4 or about 12 weeks.

Germline V gives CDR1 MRHNA, CDR2 SNTAGT. The CDR3 is made up of 15 amino acids. The V end lost 6 bases, the J end lost 4 bases, and 16 bases lay between the germline ends. Sequencing used immunoSEQ multiplex PCR; TCRdb keeps in-frame clones, though not all of them. In the table there are 90,000 to 100,000 clones, 87% of which are singletons. Study results and limitations: Repertoire sampling was restricted to post-peak T cell response timepoints.

The specimen comprised peripheral blood, sampled on day 0 of AZD1222 vaccination. This clonotype was obtained from an adult in good health. The chain links TRBV6-4 to TRBJ2-1, with D tentatively TRBD2 (5 bases). CDR3 region: CASSLLVGGYNEQFF. CDR3 nucleotides: TGTGCCAGCAGCCTACTAGTCGGTGGGTACAATGAGCAGTTCTTC.